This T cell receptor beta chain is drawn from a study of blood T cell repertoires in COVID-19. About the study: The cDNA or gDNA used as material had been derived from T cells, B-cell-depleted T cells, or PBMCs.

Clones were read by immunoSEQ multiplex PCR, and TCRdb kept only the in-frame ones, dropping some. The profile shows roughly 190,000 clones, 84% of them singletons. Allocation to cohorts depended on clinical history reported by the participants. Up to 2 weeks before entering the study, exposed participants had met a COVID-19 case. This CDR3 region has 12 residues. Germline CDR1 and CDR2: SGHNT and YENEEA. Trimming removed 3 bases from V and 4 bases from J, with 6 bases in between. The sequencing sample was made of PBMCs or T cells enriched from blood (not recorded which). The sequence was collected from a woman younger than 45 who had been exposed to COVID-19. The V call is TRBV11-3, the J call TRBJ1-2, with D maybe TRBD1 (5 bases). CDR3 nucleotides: TGTGCCAGCAGCTTCGGGGGCTATGGCTACACCTTC. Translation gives CASSFGGYGYTF.